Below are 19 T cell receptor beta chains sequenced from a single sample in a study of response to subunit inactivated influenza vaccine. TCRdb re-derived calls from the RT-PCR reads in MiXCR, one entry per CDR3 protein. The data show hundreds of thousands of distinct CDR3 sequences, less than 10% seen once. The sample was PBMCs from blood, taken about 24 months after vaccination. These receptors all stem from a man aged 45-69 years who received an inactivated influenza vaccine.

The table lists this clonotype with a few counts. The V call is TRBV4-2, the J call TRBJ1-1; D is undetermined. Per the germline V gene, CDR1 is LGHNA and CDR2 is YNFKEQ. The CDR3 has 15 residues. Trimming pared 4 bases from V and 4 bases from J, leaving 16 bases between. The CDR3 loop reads CASSLTEGSGTEAFF. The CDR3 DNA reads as TGTGCCAGCAGCCTAACTGAAGGCTCTGGCACTGAAGCTTTCTTT.

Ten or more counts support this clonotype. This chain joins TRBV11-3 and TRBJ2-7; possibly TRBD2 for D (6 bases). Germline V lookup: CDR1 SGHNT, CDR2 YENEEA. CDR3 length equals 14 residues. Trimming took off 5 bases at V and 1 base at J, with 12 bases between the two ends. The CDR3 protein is CASSPGGGSYEQYF. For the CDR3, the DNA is TGTGCCAGCAGCCCCGGGGGTGGATCCTACGAGCAGTACTTC. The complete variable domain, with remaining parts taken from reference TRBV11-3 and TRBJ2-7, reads EAGVVQSPRYKIIEKKQPVAFWCNPISGHNTLYWYLQNLGQGPELLIRYENEEAVDDSQLPKDRFSAERLKGVDSTLKIQPAELGDSAVYLCASSPGGGSYEQYFGPGTRLTVT.

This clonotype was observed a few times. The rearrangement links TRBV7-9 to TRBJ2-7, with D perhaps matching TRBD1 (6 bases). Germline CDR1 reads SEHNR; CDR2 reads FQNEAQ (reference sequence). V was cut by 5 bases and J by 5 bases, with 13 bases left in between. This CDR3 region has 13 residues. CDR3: CASSLSQGNEQYF. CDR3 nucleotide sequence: TGTGCCAGCAGCCTCAGCCAGGGGAACGAGCAGTACTTC.

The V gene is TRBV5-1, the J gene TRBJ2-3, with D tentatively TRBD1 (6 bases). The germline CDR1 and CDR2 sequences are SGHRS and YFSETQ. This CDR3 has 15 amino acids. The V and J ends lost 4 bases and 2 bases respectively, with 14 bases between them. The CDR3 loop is CASSASTGSTDTQYF. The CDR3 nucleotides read TGCGCCAGCAGCGCGTCGACAGGATCCACAGATACGCAGTATTTT.

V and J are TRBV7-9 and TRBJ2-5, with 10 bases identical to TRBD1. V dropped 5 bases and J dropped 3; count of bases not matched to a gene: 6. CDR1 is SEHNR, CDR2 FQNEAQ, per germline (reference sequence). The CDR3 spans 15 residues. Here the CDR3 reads CASSQDRGPKETQYF. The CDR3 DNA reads TGTGCCAGCAGCCAAGACAGGGGGCCGAAAGAGACCCAGTACTTC.

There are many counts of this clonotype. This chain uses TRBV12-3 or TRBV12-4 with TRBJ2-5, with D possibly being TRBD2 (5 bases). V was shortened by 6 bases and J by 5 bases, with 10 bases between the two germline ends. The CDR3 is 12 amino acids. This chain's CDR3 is CASRPSGETQYF. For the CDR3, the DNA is TGTGCCAGCAGGCCGTCGGGGGAGACCCAGTACTTC.

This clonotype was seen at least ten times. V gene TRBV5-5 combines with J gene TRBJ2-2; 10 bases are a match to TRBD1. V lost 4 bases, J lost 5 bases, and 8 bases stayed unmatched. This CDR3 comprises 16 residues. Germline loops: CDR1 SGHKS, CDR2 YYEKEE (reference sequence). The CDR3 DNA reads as TGTGCCAGCAGCGGCCGGGACAGGGGATGGACCGGGGAGCTGTTTTTT. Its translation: CASSGRDRGWTGELFF.

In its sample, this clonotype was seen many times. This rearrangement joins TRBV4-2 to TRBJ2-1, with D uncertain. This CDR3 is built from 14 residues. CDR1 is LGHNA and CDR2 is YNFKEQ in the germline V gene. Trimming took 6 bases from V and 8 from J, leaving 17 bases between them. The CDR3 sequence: CASRPRGLMHEQFF. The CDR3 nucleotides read TGTGCCAGCAGGCCCCGAGGTCTCATGCATGAGCAGTTCTTC.

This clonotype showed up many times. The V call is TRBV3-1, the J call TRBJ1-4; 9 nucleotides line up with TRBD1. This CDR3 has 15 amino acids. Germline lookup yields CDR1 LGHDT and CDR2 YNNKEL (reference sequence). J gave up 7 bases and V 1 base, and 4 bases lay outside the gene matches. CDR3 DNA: TGTGCCAGCAGCCAAGCCTGGGGACAGGGTGAAAAACTGTTTTTT. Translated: CASSQAWGQGEKLFF.

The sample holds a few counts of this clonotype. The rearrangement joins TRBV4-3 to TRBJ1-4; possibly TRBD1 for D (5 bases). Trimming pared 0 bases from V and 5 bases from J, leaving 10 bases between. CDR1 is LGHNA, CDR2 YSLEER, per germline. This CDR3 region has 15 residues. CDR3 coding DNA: TGCGCCAGCAGCCAAGATCGACGGGGGAATGAAAAACTGTTTTTT. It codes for CASSQDRRGNEKLFF.

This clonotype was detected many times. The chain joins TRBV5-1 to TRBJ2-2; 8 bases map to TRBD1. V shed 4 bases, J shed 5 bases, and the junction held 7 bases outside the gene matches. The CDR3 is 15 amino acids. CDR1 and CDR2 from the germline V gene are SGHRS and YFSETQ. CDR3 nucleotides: TGCGCCAGCAGCCCGGACAGGGTGGGGACCGGGGAGCTGTTTTTT. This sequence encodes CASSPDRVGTGELFF.

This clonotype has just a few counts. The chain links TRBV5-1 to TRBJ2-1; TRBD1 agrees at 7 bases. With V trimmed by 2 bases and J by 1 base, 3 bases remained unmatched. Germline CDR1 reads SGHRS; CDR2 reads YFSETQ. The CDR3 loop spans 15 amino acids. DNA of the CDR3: TGCGCCAGCAGCTTCCGGACAGGTTCCTACAATGAGCAGTTCTTC. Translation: CASSFRTGSYNEQFF.

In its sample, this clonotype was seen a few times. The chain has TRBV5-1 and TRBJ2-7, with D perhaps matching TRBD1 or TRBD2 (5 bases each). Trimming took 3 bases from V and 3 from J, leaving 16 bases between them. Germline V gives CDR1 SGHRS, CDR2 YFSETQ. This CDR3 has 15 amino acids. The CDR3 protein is CASSSTPGRNYEQYF. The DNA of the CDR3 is TGCGCCAGCAGCTCCACGCCGGGACGGAACTACGAGCAGTACTTC.

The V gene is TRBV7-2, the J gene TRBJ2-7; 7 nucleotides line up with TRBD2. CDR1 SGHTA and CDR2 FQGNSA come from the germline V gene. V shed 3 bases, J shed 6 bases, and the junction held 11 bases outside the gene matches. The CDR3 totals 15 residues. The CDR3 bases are TGTGCCAGCAGCTTGGAGCCGAGCGGGGAGCGCGAGCAGTACTTC. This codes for CASSLEPSGEREQYF.

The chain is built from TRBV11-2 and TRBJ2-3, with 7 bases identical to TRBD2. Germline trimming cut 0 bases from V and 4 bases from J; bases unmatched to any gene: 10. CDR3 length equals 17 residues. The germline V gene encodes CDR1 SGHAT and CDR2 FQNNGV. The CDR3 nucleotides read TGTGCCAGCAGCTTAGAACCAGCGGGGATTCGGGCAGATACGCAGTATTTT. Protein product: CASSLEPAGIRADTQYF.

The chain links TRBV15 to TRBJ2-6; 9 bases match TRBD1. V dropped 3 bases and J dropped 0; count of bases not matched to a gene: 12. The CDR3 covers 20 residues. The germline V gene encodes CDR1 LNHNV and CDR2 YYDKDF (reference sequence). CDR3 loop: CATSRGLWDRDYSGANVLTF. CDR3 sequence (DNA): TGTGCCACCAGCAGGGGTTTATGGGACAGGGATTACTCTGGGGCCAACGTCCTGACTTTC.

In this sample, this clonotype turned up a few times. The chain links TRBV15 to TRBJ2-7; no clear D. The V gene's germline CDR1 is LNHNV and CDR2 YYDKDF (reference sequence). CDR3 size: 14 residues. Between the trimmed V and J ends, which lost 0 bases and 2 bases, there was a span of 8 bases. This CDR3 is CATSRDVGTYEQYF. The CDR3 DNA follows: TGTGCCACCAGCAGAGATGTGGGGACCTACGAGCAGTACTTC.

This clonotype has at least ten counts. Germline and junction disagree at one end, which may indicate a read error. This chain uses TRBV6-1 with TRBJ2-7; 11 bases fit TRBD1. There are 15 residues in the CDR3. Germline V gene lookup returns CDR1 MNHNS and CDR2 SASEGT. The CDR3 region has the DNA TGTGCCAGCAGTGCTCGGACAGGGGGCTCCCACGAGCAGTACTTC. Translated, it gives CASSARTGGSHEQYF.

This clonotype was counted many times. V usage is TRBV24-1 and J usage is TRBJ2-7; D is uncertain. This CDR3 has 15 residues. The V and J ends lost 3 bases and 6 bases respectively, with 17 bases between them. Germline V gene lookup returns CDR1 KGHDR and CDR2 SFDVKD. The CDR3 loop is CATSDPRKRPFEQYF. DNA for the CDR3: TGTGCCACCAGTGATCCGAGGAAACGGCCTTTCGAGCAGTACTTC.